The 13 T cell receptor beta chains given below trace back to one sample, sequenced in a study of cytomegalovirus exposure and HLA in healthy donors. The PCR contained 60 Vbeta and 13 Jbeta primers. Sequenced by immunoSEQ multiplex PCR; TCRdb stores in-frame clones only, minus some. The sample includes fewer than 200,000 clones, about 71% of them seen just once. Source material: PBMCs. These receptors came from a woman in her twenties or thirties in good health and CMV-seronegative.

This clone was detected only a few times. The chain is built from TRBV2 and TRBJ2-7; 8 nucleotides align to TRBD2. Germline V CDR1 and CDR2: SNHLY, FYNNEI. V trimming: 6 bases; J trimming: 2 bases; junction bases outside the gene matches: 6. CDR3 length: 14 residues. CDR3 sequence: CASSPAGATYEQYF. CDR3 nucleotides: TGTGCCAGCAGCCCAGCGGGGGCGACCTACGAGCAGTACTTC.

There are a few counts of this clone. The chain employs TRBV9 and TRBJ2-1; no reliable D call. Trimming shortened V by 7 bases and J by 9 bases, and 23 bases separated the two germline ends. The germline gives CDR1 SGDLS, CDR2 YYNGEE. CDR3 length: 15 residues. The CDR3 protein is CASSRSPLPSVEQFF. As DNA, the CDR3 is TGTGCCAGCTCCCGCTCCCCGCTTCCTAGTGTTGAGCAGTTCTTC.

This clone occurred a few times. Distinct nucleotide sequences in the sample also encode this CDR3. This chain links TRBV28 with TRBJ2-3; the D is unclear. CDR3 length equals 13 residues. Trimming removed 2 bases at V and 1 base at J, with 4 bases between. The germline V gene encodes CDR1 MDHEN and CDR2 SYDVKM. The CDR3 here is CASSLRGTDTQYF. The CDR3 nucleotides read TGTGCCAGCAGTTTACGTGGCACAGATACGCAGTATTTT.

The rearrangement joins TRBV30 to TRBJ2-5; tentatively, D is TRBD1 (5 bases). The J call may be in error: the DNA end matches TRBJ2-7 better. This CDR3 comprises 12 residues. Germline V lookup: CDR1 GTSNPN, CDR2 SVGIG (reference sequence). The CDR3 coding sequence is TGTGCCTGGAGTAGGGGTTCCTACGAGCAGTACTTC. The encoded protein is CAWSRGSYEQYF.

This sequence joins TRBV6-6 and TRBJ2-5, with D possibly TRBD2 on 6 matching bases. With 2 bases removed from V and 4 bases from J, the gap between germline ends came to 14 bases. CDR3 length: 15 residues. Germline V CDR1 and CDR2: MNHNY, SVGAGI (reference sequence). CDR3 sequence (DNA): TGTGCCAGCAGTTACCCCCAGAAGGAGGGAGAGACCCAGTACTTC. This codes for CASSYPQKEGETQYF.

Here the CDR3 DNA reads TGCGCCAGCAGCTTGGAATCTAGCGGAGTGGGTACCGGGGAGCTGTTTTTT. It is translated as CASSLESSGVGTGELFF. This chain uses TRBV5-1 with TRBJ2-2; 7 nucleotides agree with TRBD2. This CDR3 is built from 17 residues. Germline CDR1 and CDR2: SGHRS and YFSETQ. After removal of 0 bases from V and 5 bases from J, the junction contained 10 bases not matched to a gene.

This sequence joins TRBV27 and TRBJ1-5; 8 nucleotides agree with TRBD1. The CDR3 is made up of 13 amino acids. From germline, CDR1 is MNHEY and CDR2 SMNVEV (reference sequence). V shed 5 bases and J 7 bases; nucleotides not matched to a gene: 4. For the CDR3, the DNA is TGTGCCAGCAGTCTGACAGGGGTACAGCCCCAGCATTTT. Its protein is CASSLTGVQPQHF.

This clone appeared once. V gene TRBV7-8 combines with J gene TRBJ2-7; TRBD1 might be the D (6 bases). Germline lookup yields CDR1 SGHVS and CDR2 FQNEAQ. V lost 4 bases to trimming and J lost 3 bases, with 10 bases between them. This CDR3 is 13 amino acids long. The chain's CDR3 is CASSSRGHYEQYF. The CDR3 region has the DNA TGTGCCAGCAGCTCCAGGGGCCACTACGAGCAGTACTTC.

The rearrangement uses TRBV9 and TRBJ2-5, with no clear D. The germline gives CDR1 SGDLS, CDR2 YYNGEE. The CDR3 has 16 residues. V lost 0 bases and J 0 bases, leaving 12 bases between the germline ends. The CDR3 nucleotides are TGTGCCAGCAGCGTAGGCCACAGACAATACCAAGAGACCCAGTACTTC. This sequence encodes CASSVGHRQYQETQYF.

The chain uses TRBV10-3 and TRBJ2-1; 7 bases match TRBD2. This CDR3 comprises 16 residues. Germline trimming cut 0 bases from V and 5 bases from J; bases unmatched to any gene: 7. Germline CDR1 is ENHRY and CDR2 is SYGVKD. CDR3 DNA: TGTGCCATCAGTGAGTCGATGGGGACTACAAACAATGAGCAGTTCTTC. This encodes CAISESMGTTNNEQFF.

The chain employs TRBV6-5 and TRBJ1-4, with a tentative D call TRBD1 (5 bases). From germline, CDR1 is MNHEY and CDR2 SVGAGI. Trimming cost V 5 bases and J 8 bases, with 18 bases left between them. The CDR3 loop spans 15 amino acids. The chain's CDR3 is CASSTVGPGGEKLFF. For the CDR3, the DNA is TGTGCCAGCAGTACCGTGGGACCTGGAGGGGAAAAACTGTTTTTT.

V gene TRBV7-3 combines with J gene TRBJ2-7, with 12 bases identical to TRBD2. J was trimmed by 6 bases and V by 5 bases; bases with no gene match: 8. Germline V gene sequence: CDR1 SGHTA, CDR2 FQGTGA. The CDR3 sequence is 15 residues long. This CDR3 is CASSPTSGSFGEQYF. For the CDR3, the DNA is TGTGCCAGCAGCCCGACTAGCGGGAGTTTCGGCGAGCAGTACTTC. The full variable domain, in which reference TRBV7-3 and TRBJ2-7 provide the parts outside the CDR3, is GAGVSQTPSNKVTEKGKYVELRCDPISGHTALYWYRQSLGQGPEFLIYFQGTGAADDSGLPNDRFFAVRPEGSVSTLKIQRTERGDSAVYLCASSPTSGSFGEQYFGPGTRLTVT.

This clone was detected only once. This chain connects TRBV6-4 to TRBJ2-1; 7 bases match TRBD2. The junction had 9 bases not matched to a gene; V was cut back by 3 bases and J by 4 bases. The V gene's germline CDR1 is MRHNA and CDR2 SNTAGT. The CDR3 has 16 amino acids. CDR3 amino acids: CASSEEAGAIYNEQFF. The CDR3 nucleotides are TGTGCCAGCAGTGAAGAGGCGGGAGCCATTTACAATGAGCAGTTCTTC.